One and the same sample provided the 9 T cell receptor beta chains below, sequenced in a study of blood T cell repertoires in COVID-19. TCRdb's copy holds only in-frame clones and misses some; the assay was immunoSEQ multiplex PCR. Here the sample spans 100,000 or so clones, over 80% being singletons. The sample consisted of peripheral blood. The receptors were gathered from a man aged 70-80 years with active or convalescent COVID-19.

V gene TRBV3-1 (or the pseudogene TRBV3-2) combines with J gene TRBJ1-6, with no clear D. The CDR3 totals 16 residues. The V gene lost 0 bases and the J gene lost 8 bases, with 14 bases spanning the gap. CDR1 and CDR2 (germline): LGHDT, YNNKEL (reference sequence). CDR3 residues: CASSQDNSGSYSPLHF. The CDR3 coding sequence is TGTGCCAGCAGCCAAGATAACAGCGGCTCATATTCACCCCTCCACTTT.

This chain joins TRBV5-1 and TRBJ1-1; 10 positions match TRBD1. This CDR3 has 14 residues. Germline V gene lookup returns CDR1 SGHRS and CDR2 YFSETQ. J gave up 11 bases and V 0 bases, and 7 bases lay outside the gene matches. This chain's CDR3 is CASSLAGGQGMAFF. In DNA, the CDR3 is TGCGCCAGCAGCTTGGCCGGGGGACAGGGGATGGCTTTCTTT.

This clone was detected a few times. The chain carries TRBV6-5 and TRBJ1-1, with D possibly TRBD1 on 6 matching bases. V lost 0 bases to trimming and J lost 4 bases, with 12 bases between them. Germline CDR1 and CDR2: MNHEY and SVGAGI. The CDR3 has 15 amino acids. CDR3 DNA sequence: TGTGCCAGCAGTTACTCATGGGGGCTGAGCACTGAAGCTTTCTTT. This translates into CASSYSWGLSTEAFF.

V and J are TRBV2 and TRBJ2-7; 11 bases fit TRBD1. CDR1 and CDR2 (germline): SNHLY, FYNNEI. V was clipped by 5 bases and J by 4 bases; unmatched bases: 7. This CDR3 has 15 amino acids. The CDR3 loop is CASSPHRDRGYEQYF. The DNA for the CDR3 is TGTGCCAGCAGTCCCCACAGGGACAGGGGGTACGAGCAGTACTTC. Full variable domain (missing parts from reference TRBV2 and TRBJ2-7): EPEVTQTPSHQVTQMGQEVILRCVPISNHLYFYWYRQILGQKVEFLVSFYNNEISEKSEIFDDQFSVERPDGSNFTLKIRSTKLEDSAMYFCASSPHRDRGYEQYFGPGTRLTVT.

The chain has TRBV3-1 (or the pseudogene TRBV3-2) and TRBJ1-1, with a tentative D call TRBD1 (6 bases). This CDR3 is 16 amino acids long. Per germline, CDR1 LGHDT and CDR2 YNNKEL (reference sequence). Trimming stripped 4 bases from V and 5 bases from J, with 20 bases between. CDR3 residues: CASSPTQQGRETEAFF. In nucleotides, the CDR3 is TGTGCCAGCAGCCCAACCCAACAGGGAAGGGAAACTGAAGCTTTCTTT.

This clone was found once. The rearrangement links TRBV6-6 to TRBJ1-5; D is undetermined. From germline, CDR1 is MNHNY and CDR2 SVGAGI (reference sequence). V was trimmed by 3 bases and J by 1 base, leaving 13 bases between them. The CDR3 contains 16 residues. CDR3 nucleotides: TGTGCCAGCAGTTATGCATCAGGTTCAAGCAATCAGCCCCAGCATTTT. It codes for CASSYASGSSNQPQHF.

This clone is a singleton in its sample. This chain joins TRBV5-5 and TRBJ2-1, with 8 bases lining up with TRBD1. Germline values: CDR1 SGHKS, CDR2 YYEKEE (reference sequence). The CDR3 runs to 15 residues. After removal of 3 bases from V and 3 bases from J, the junction contained 5 bases not matched to a gene. The CDR3 DNA follows: TGTGCCAGCAGCTCCGGGACAGGCTTCTACAATGAGCAGTTCTTC. Protein product: CASSSGTGFYNEQFF.

The chain joins TRBV28 to TRBJ1-1; TRBD1 agrees at 7 bases. Germline V lookup: CDR1 MDHEN, CDR2 SYDVKM. The CDR3 is 16 amino acids. V was clipped by 3 bases and J by 2 bases; unmatched bases: 9. As DNA, the CDR3 is TGTGCCAGCAGTTTCCCACAGGGGCGAATAAACACTGAAGCTTTCTTT. Translated, it gives CASSFPQGRINTEAFF.

This chain joins TRBV13 and TRBJ2-7; 7 positions match TRBD1. Germline assignment: CDR1 PRHDT and CDR2 FYEKMQ (reference sequence). This CDR3 spans 14 amino acids. V trimming: 6 bases; J trimming: 0 bases; junction bases outside the gene matches: 5. CDR3 DNA: TGTGCCAGCAGGTCGGGACAGAGCTCCTACGAGCAGTACTTC. It is translated as CASRSGQSSYEQYF.